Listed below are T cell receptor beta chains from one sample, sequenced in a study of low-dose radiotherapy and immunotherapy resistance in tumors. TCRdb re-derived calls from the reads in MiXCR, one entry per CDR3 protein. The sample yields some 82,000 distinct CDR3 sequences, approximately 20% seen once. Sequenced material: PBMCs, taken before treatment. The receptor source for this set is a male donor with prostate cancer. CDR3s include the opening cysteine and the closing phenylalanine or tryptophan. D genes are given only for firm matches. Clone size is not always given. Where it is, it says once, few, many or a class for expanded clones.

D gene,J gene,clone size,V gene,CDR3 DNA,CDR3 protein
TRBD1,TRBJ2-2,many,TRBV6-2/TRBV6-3,TGTGCCAGCAGTTACTTCCAGGGGGCCTACACCGGGGAGCTGTTTTTT,CASSYFQGAYTGELFF
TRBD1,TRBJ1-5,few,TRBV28,TGTGCCAGCAGTTTTTTTCCAGGGGGCGGGAATCAGCCCCAGCATTTT,CASSFFPGGGNQPQHF
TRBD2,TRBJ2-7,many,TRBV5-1,TGCGCCAGCAGCTTGGGGGTATCCGGGGTACTAGCGGCCTACGAGCAGTACTTC,CASSLGVSGVLAAYEQYF
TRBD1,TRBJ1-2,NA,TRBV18,TGTGCCAGCTCACCGTCCGAGGACAGGGGGCTTGCTGGCTACACCTTC,CASSPSEDRGLAGYTF
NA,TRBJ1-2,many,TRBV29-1,TGCAGCTTTGGGACGGTGGATGGCAAGGGCTACACCTTC,CSFGTVDGKGYTF
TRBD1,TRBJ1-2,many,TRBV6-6,TGTGCCAGCAGACTACAGGGGGCGACCTATGGCTACACCTTC,CASRLQGATYGYTF
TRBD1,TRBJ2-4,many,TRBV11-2,TGTGCCAGCAGCTCGACAGGGCCCCAAAACATTCAGTACTTC,CASSSTGPQNIQYF
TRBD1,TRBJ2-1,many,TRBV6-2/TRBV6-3,TGTGCCAGCACCCAGAGGAGGGACAGGGGTACGGGTGAGCAGTTCTTC,CASTQRRDRGTGEQFF
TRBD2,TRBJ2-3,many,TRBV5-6,TGTGCCAGCAGCTGGATATGGCTAGCGGGAGGGCGGAGCACAGATACGCAGTATTTT,CASSWIWLAGGRSTDTQYF
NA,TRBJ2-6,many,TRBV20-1,TGCAGTGCCTTACGGGGGGCCAACGTCCTGACTTTC,CSALRGANVLTF
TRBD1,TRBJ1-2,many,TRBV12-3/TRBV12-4,TGTGCCAGCAGTTTAGACAGGGGTGGCTACACCTTC,CASSLDRGGYTF
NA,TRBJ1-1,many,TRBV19,TGTGCCAGTAGTATTATGGAATCGAACACTGAAGCTTTCTTT,CASSIMESNTEAFF
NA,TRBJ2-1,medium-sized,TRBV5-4,TGTGCCAGCAGCCTCGGGCCAGGGAATTACAATGAGCAGTTCTTC,CASSLGPGNYNEQFF
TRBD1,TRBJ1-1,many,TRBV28,TGTGCCAGCAAACTTTCCGGGACAGTGAACACTGAAGCTTTCTTT,CASKLSGTVNTEAFF
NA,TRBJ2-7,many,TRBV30,TGTGCCTGGACCGGGATTATACCCTACGAGCAGTACTTC,CAWTGIIPYEQYF
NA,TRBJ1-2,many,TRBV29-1,TGCAGCGTTGTCCAGGGTGAGACCTATGGCTACACCTTC,CSVVQGETYGYTF
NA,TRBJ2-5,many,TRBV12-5,TGTGCTAGTGGTGACGGACGGGAGACCCAGTACTTC,CASGDGRETQYF
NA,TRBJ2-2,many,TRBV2,TGTGCCAGCGCTCCTTCCCAGGGTTGGACCGGGGAGCTGTTTTTT,CASAPSQGWTGELFF
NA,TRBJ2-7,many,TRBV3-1,TGTGCCAGCAGCCTAGGACCGACCGCCTACGAGCAGTACTTC,CASSLGPTAYEQYF
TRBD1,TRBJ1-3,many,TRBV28,TGTGCCAGCGGACAGGGTTGGGCAAACACCATATATTTT,CASGQGWANTIYF
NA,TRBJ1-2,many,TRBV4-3,TGCGCCAGCAGCCAAGATTGGGCGGGTTCCTATGGCTACACCTTC,CASSQDWAGSYGYTF
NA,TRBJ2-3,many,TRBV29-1,TGCAGCGTTGACGGGGGCAGCACAGATACGCAGTATTTT,CSVDGGSTDTQYF
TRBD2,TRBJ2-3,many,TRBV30,TGTGCCTGGTCACTTAGCGGGCACCGGTCCGATACGCAGTATTTT,CAWSLSGHRSDTQYF
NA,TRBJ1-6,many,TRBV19,TGTGCCAGTACCAAGGACAGTGTAAGCTCCTATAATTCACCCCTCCACTTT,CASTKDSVSSYNSPLHF
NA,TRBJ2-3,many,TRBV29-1,TGCAGCGCCTCGGGGGCTGGGACAGATACGCAGTATTTT,CSASGAGTDTQYF
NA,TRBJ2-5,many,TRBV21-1,TGTGCCAGCAGCCCCCGGACAGGGTTTGGGGAGACCCAGTACTTC,CASSPRTGFGETQYF
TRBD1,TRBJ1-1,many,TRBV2,TGTGCCAGCGCCAGGGACAGGGAGGGGAACACTGAAGCTTTCTTT,CASARDREGNTEAFF
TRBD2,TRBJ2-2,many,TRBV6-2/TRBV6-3,TGTGCCAGTGGGACTAGAAGTTTCTCCGGGGAGCTGTTTTTT,CASGTRSFSGELFF
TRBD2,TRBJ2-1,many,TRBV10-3,TGTGCCATCAGTGAGCCCCGCGGGGGGGAACCTGAGAGGAAATACTACAATGAGCAGTTCTTC,CAISEPRGGEPERKYYNEQFF
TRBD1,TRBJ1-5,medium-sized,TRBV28,TGTGCCAGCAGTTCATCCGGGACAGGGTTTCAGCCCCAGCATTTT,CASSSSGTGFQPQHF
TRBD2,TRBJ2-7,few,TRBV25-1,TGTGCCAGCGGACTAGCGGGATACGTGGAGCAGTACTTC,CASGLAGYVEQYF
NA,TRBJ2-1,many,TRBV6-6,TGTGCCAGCAGTTACAAGCGCGCAGGCAACAATGAGCAGTTCTTC,CASSYKRAGNNEQFF
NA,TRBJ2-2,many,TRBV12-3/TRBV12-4,TGTGCCAGCAGCCGAGCCACCGGGGAGCTGTTTTTT,CASSRATGELFF
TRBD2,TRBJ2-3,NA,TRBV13,TGTGCCAGCAGCCAGGCCCTAGCGGGGGGGCCACCAGATACGCAGTATTTT,CASSQALAGGPPDTQYF
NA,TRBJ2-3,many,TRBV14,TGTGCCAGCAGCCAAGACTGGGTTGGAGATACGCAGTATTTT,CASSQDWVGDTQYF
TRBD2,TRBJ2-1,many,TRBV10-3,TGTGCCATCAGTGATGCGGATAGCGGGATGGATGAGCAGTTCTTC,CAISDADSGMDEQFF
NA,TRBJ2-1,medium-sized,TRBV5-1,TGCGCCAGCAGCTTGGCCGGCCGTCAGGGACGAATCAACAATGAGCAGTTCTTC,CASSLAGRQGRINNEQFF
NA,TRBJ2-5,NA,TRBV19,TGTGCCAGTAGTATCTCCAGGGTTCAAGAGACCCAGTACTTC,CASSISRVQETQYF
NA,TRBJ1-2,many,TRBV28,TGTGCCAGCAGTCGAGAAGGCAGGGACTATGGCTACACCTTC,CASSREGRDYGYTF
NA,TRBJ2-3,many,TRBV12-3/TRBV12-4,TGTGCCAGCAGTTTGCCCCGACCGCCAGATACGCAGTATTTT,CASSLPRPPDTQYF
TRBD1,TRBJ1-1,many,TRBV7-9,TGTGCCAGCAGCCTGGCCGGGACAGGGACTATTATGAACACTGAAGCTTTCTTT,CASSLAGTGTIMNTEAFF